This T cell receptor beta chain was captured by sequencing in a study of blood T cells in healthy people across ages. Study context: Template switching retrieved approximately one barcoded beta molecule for each two T cells.

In its sample, this clonotype was seen many times. Its antigen is as yet unknown. Study-wide findings and caveats: The study could not conclusively compare naive and antigen-experienced cells, given its unsorted PBMCs. Older age coincided with a roughly linear decline in TCR beta diversity per million T cells.

Germline CDR1 SEHNR, CDR2 FQNEAQ (reference sequence). V dropped 2 bases and J dropped 5 bases, with 4 bases sitting between them. The CDR3 is made up of 11 amino acids. A second PCR of roughly 7 to 11 cycles used a sample-barcoded 5' primer and a J-beta primer mix. The template-switch adaptor, which had 12 random nucleotides, put a tag on each cDNA molecule. TCRdb fed the 5' RACE reads into MiXCR, producing one record per CDR3 protein. Of about 1.6 million distinct CDR3 sequences listed, almost 35% are singletons. The chain carries TRBV7-9 and TRBJ2-7; D remains ambiguous. The TCR comes from a woman in her 30s in good health. The sequenced material came from blood. The CDR3 protein is CASSLNDEQYF. In nucleotides, the CDR3 is TGTGCCAGCAGCTTAAATGACGAGCAGTACTTC.